The 3 T cell receptor beta chains below were found in one sample sequenced in a study of human T cells and chemical hapten exposure. MiXCR, run by TCRdb on the RACE reads, gives a single entry per CDR3 protein. The sample carries about 350,000 distinct CDR3 sequences, around 5% recorded once. The time point is: pre-sensitization, week 0. Treatment defined: therapeutic diphenylcyclopropenone sensitization with weekly scalp DPC. The source was whole blood, collected in connection with sensitization to the hapten diphenylcyclopropenone (DPC). Receptors were obtained from a woman aged 18-35 years with alopecia areata. Some clones in this sample may be carry-over from other donors' samples.

This clonotype was recorded at least ten times. The J gene is TRBJ2-1, the V gene TRBV12-3 or TRBV12-4, with D unresolved. CDR3 length: 14 residues. The V gene lost 3 bases and the J gene lost 3 bases, with 9 bases spanning the gap. CDR3 nucleotides: TGTGCCAGCAGTTTTAGTACTCGCTACAATGAGCAGTTCTTC. Protein: CASSFSTRYNEQFF.

This clonotype was observed at least ten times. The genes are TRBV5-6 and TRBJ2-3, with 10 bases that match TRBD2. The CDR3 sequence is 15 residues long. Germline V gene lookup returns CDR1 SGHDT and CDR2 YYEEEE. The trim removed 4 bases at V and 3 bases at J, leaving 5 bases unmatched. CDR3 loop: CASSPGLAATDTQYF. Here the CDR3 DNA reads TGTGCCAGCAGCCCAGGACTAGCGGCTACAGATACGCAGTATTTT.

This clonotype was observed a few times. The V and J genes are TRBV10-3 and TRBJ2-5, with D hard to call. The germline V and J ends were trimmed by 8 bases and 3 bases, with 10 bases remaining between them. The CDR3 extends over 12 amino acids. Germline CDR1 reads ENHRY; CDR2 reads SYGVKD. The CDR3 sequence: CAIGPIEETQYF. In DNA form, the CDR3 reads TGTGCCATCGGGCCTATTGAAGAGACCCAGTACTTC.